Shown below are 22 T cell receptor beta chains from a single sample sequenced in a study of CD8+CD57+ T cells in acquired aplastic anemia. CD8+CD57+ cell expansion had been shown by flow cytometry in patients chosen for sequencing. Genomic DNA acted as the template from which TCR beta VDJ combination and CDR3 sequence profiling were carried out. TCRdb re-analysed the reads in MiXCR, keeping a single row per CDR3 protein. The top ten hold around 29% of the sample, which has 110,000 or so distinct CDR3 sequences, 45% to 60% seen once. The source material was sorted CD4+, CD8+, or CD8+CD57+ T cells (not recorded which) from PBMCs. These receptors were obtained from a human donor with aplastic anemia.

This chain connects TRBV20-1 to TRBJ1-2; D gene uncertain. Germline CDR1 and CDR2: DFQATT and SNEGSKA (reference sequence). The CDR3 covers 12 residues. V was trimmed by 4 bases and J by 5 bases, leaving 11 bases between them. CDR3 bases: TGCAGTGCTATCCAGGAGTTATATGGCTACACCTTC. Its protein is CSAIQELYGYTF.

To note about this clonotype: A read error may be the cause here, since a much bigger clone is one base away. Because it lacks the conserved phenylalanine or tryptophan at the end, this CDR3 is likely a read error. The chain employs TRBV5-1 and TRBJ2-1; 12 positions agree with TRBD2. The CDR3 runs to 15 residues. The ends lost 4 bases at V and 5 bases at J; junction bases unmatched: 4. CDR1 and CDR2 from the germline V gene are SGHRS and YFSETQ. The CDR3 coding sequence is TGCGCCAGCAGCATGACTAGCGGGAGAAACAATGAGCAGTTCCTC. It encodes CASSMTSGRNNEQFL.

The rearrangement uses TRBV7-2 and TRBJ2-3, with TRBD2 matching 9 bases. V shed 5 bases, J shed 5 bases, and the junction held 5 bases outside the gene matches. The CDR3 totals 14 residues. CDR1 and CDR2 from the germline V gene are SGHTA and FQGNSA. CDR3 sequence (DNA): TGTGCCAGCAGCCCTGGACTAGCGAAAGATACGCAGTATTTT. Protein: CASSPGLAKDTQYF.

This clonotype showed up many times. The chain links TRBV4-3 to TRBJ1-2; D not certain. The CDR3 consists of 13 residues. Trimming took 3 bases from V and 4 from J, leaving 9 bases between them. CDR1 and CDR2 from the germline V gene are LGHNA and YSLEER. CDR3 sequence: CASSHGSLYGYTF. The CDR3 region has the DNA TGCGCCAGCAGCCACGGCAGTCTCTATGGCTACACCTTC.

A few counts support this clonotype. This chain connects TRBV20-1 to TRBJ2-3; no clear D. The CDR3 covers 11 residues. From germline, CDR1 is DFQATT and CDR2 SNEGSKA (reference sequence). Trimming removed 3 bases from V and 6 bases from J, with 7 bases in between. The CDR3 reads CSARKADTQYF. The DNA of the CDR3 is TGCAGTGCTAGGAAAGCGGATACGCAGTATTTT.

The chain employs TRBV7-2 and TRBJ2-3, with no clear D. Trimming cost V 1 base and J 6 bases, with 8 bases left between them. From germline, CDR1 is SGHTA and CDR2 FQGNSA. The CDR3 runs 13 residues. CDR3 protein: CASSLVIRDTQYF. CDR3 nucleotide sequence: TGTGCCAGCAGCTTAGTCATTCGGGATACGCAGTATTTT. Filled out from reference TRBV7-2 and TRBJ2-3, the complete variable domain reads GAGVSQSPSNKVTEKGKDVELRCDPISGHTALYWYRQSLGQGLEFLIYFQGNSAPDKSGLPSDRFSAERTGGSVSTLTIQRTQQEDSAVYLCASSLVIRDTQYFGPGTRLTVL.

The gene calls are TRBV7-2 and TRBJ2-7; D is unclear. CDR3 length equals 12 residues. Germline V gives CDR1 SGHTA, CDR2 FQGNSA. Trimming shortened V by 3 bases and J by 6 bases, and 9 bases separated the two germline ends. The CDR3 nucleotides are TGTGCCAGCAGCTTGATGGCCGGCGAGCAGTACTTC. The encoded protein is CASSLMAGEQYF. The full variable domain, completed using reference TRBV7-2 and TRBJ2-7, is GAGVSQSPSNKVTEKGKDVELRCDPISGHTALYWYRQSLGQGLEFLIYFQGNSAPDKSGLPSDRFSAERTGGSVSTLTIQRTQQEDSAVYLCASSLMAGEQYFGPGTRLTVT.

J is TRBJ1-2 and V is TRBV7-8; D is undetermined. V was pared by 1 base and J by 4 bases, with 7 bases between. Germline CDR1 reads SGHVS; CDR2 reads FQNEAQ. The CDR3 consists of 13 residues. This chain's CDR3 is CASSLGESYGYTF. CDR3 bases: TGTGCCAGCAGCTTAGGGGAATCCTATGGCTACACCTTC.

The CDR3 sequence is CASSGRIGRIQETQYF. CDR3 nucleotides: TGCGCCAGCAGTGGCAGGATTGGACGGATACAAGAGACCCAGTACTTC. The chain employs TRBV10-1 and TRBJ2-5; D remains ambiguous. Deletions cut 4 bases from V and 2 bases from J, with 17 bases between. The CDR3 has 16 residues. Per germline, CDR1 WNHNN and CDR2 SYGVQD (reference sequence).

This clonotype was seen repeatedly, ten times or more. The chain couples TRBV20-1 to TRBJ2-7, with TRBD1 matching over 9 bases. J was trimmed by 3 bases and V by 3 bases; bases with no gene match: 6. The CDR3 covers 14 residues. Looked up from germline, CDR1 is DFQATT and CDR2 is SNEGSKA (reference sequence). In DNA form, the CDR3 reads TGCAGTGCTAGTTCGACAGGGGGAATCTACGAGCAGTACTTC. This codes for CSASSTGGIYEQYF.

About this clonotype: One end of the junction fails to match germline, which may point to a read error. The V gene is TRBV6-5, the J gene TRBJ2-7; 8 positions agree with TRBD1. Germline CDR1 and CDR2: MNHEY and SVGAGI. The CDR3 sequence is 14 residues long. The CDR3 spells CASSWDRSSYERYF. The CDR3, as DNA: TGTGCCAGCAGTTGGGACAGGAGCTCCTACGAGCGGTACTTC.

This chain uses TRBV2 with TRBJ2-3; possibly TRBD2 for D (7 bases). Looked up from germline, CDR1 is SNHLY and CDR2 is FYNNEI. This CDR3 contains 17 residues. V gave up 7 bases and J gave up 2 bases, with 22 bases separating them. CDR3 protein: CASILVGGASPTDTQYF. CDR3 coding DNA: TGTGCCAGCATCCTAGTGGGGGGGGCCAGCCCCACAGATACGCAGTATTTT.

The rearrangement uses TRBV10-3 and TRBJ1-2, with D possibly TRBD1 on 6 matching bases. With 7 bases removed from V and 3 bases from J, the gap between germline ends came to 21 bases. The CDR3 runs to 16 residues. Per germline, CDR1 ENHRY and CDR2 SYGVKD. The CDR3 region is CAITEGGTGTDYGYTF. CDR3 nucleotide sequence: TGTGCCATCACCGAGGGTGGTACAGGGACGGACTATGGCTACACCTTC.

The chain employs TRBV2 and TRBJ2-7; TRBD1 agrees at 11 bases. This CDR3 region has 14 residues. Germline lookup yields CDR1 SNHLY and CDR2 FYNNEI. The V segment lost 6 bases and the J segment 2 bases; nucleotides outside the gene matches: 3. CDR3 region: CASSLDRGPYEQYF. DNA for the CDR3: TGTGCCAGCAGCTTGGACAGGGGGCCCTACGAGCAGTACTTC.

Concerning this clonotype: A read error is likely, as this CDR3 ends without the conserved phenylalanine or tryptophan. The chain employs TRBV18 and TRBJ2-5; D call uncertain. The CDR3 has 13 residues. CDR1 and CDR2 (germline): KGHSH, LQKENI. Trimming removed 3 bases from V and 5 bases from J, with 10 bases in between. The chain's CDR3 is CASSPRRAETQYL. The CDR3 DNA sequence: TGTGCCAGCTCACCTAGGCGTGCGGAGACCCAGTACCTC.

This clonotype was seen ten or more times. This sequence joins TRBV6-2 or TRBV6-3 and TRBJ1-6, with D possibly TRBD1 on 6 matching bases. The ends were cut back, 1 base at V and 5 bases at J, with 9 bases in the middle. Germline V gene data show CDR1 as MNHEY and CDR2 as SVGEGT. This CDR3 region has 15 residues. This CDR3 reads CASSYWTANNSPLHF. For the CDR3, the DNA is TGTGCCAGCAGTTACTGGACAGCGAATAATTCACCCCTCCACTTT.

The chain carries TRBV19 and TRBJ1-6, with D unresolved. The CDR3 sequence is 12 residues long. Trimming shortened V by 3 bases and J by 9 bases, and 6 bases separated the two germline ends. Per germline, CDR1 LNHDA and CDR2 SQIVND (reference sequence). The CDR3 DNA sequence: TGTGCCAGTAGTATCGGATTTTCACCCCTCCACTTT. This sequence encodes CASSIGFSPLHF.

Note on this clonotype: The missing conserved phenylalanine or tryptophan at the end of this CDR3 makes a read error likely. The chain carries TRBV10-3 and TRBJ1-2; D is possibly TRBD1 (5 bases). CDR1 is ENHRY and CDR2 is SYGVKD in the germline V gene. The CDR3 runs to 14 residues. The ends were cut back, 6 bases at V and 0 bases at J, with 11 bases in the middle. CDR3 region: CAIRGTGTNYGYTL. Here the CDR3 DNA reads TGTGCCATCAGGGGGACGGGGACTAACTATGGCTACACCCTC.

In nucleotides, the CDR3 is TGTGCCAGCAGCCCTGAGGACTCGAACTGCGAACAGTACTTC. Protein: CASSPEDSNCEQYF. The rearrangement joins TRBV9 to TRBJ2-7; a weak D match, TRBD2 (5 bases). From germline, CDR1 is SGDLS and CDR2 YYNGEE. There are 14 residues in the CDR3. V lost 4 bases to trimming and J lost 10 bases, with 21 bases between them.

This chain connects TRBV10-3 to TRBJ1-5, with D perhaps TRBD1 (6 bases). The CDR3 spans 14 residues. Germline V gene sequence: CDR1 ENHRY, CDR2 SYGVKD. Trimming removed 5 bases from V and 7 bases from J, with 15 bases in between. CDR3 in amino acids: CAISSLQGRQPQHF. The CDR3 DNA reads as TGTGCCATCAGTTCCCTCCAGGGGCGACAGCCCCAGCATTTT.

The gene calls are TRBV28 and TRBJ1-1, with 8 bases identical to TRBD1. CDR1 and CDR2 (germline): MDHEN, SYDVKM. The CDR3 sequence is 14 residues long. V dropped 5 bases and J dropped 2; count of bases not matched to a gene: 4. CDR3 DNA sequence: TGTGCCAGCAGTCTAGGACAGGGTAACACTGAAGCTTTCTTT. Protein sequence: CASSLGQGNTEAFF.

This clonotype was counted only a few times. The chain uses TRBV6-5 and TRBJ1-1, with TRBD1 identical over 9 bases. CDR3 size: 15 residues. J gave up 5 bases and V 1 base, and 5 bases lay outside the gene matches. Germline V gene sequence: CDR1 MNHEY, CDR2 SVGAGI. CDR3 residues: CASSYFGQGSTEAFF. The CDR3 DNA reads TGTGCCAGCAGTTACTTCGGACAGGGGAGTACTGAAGCTTTCTTT.